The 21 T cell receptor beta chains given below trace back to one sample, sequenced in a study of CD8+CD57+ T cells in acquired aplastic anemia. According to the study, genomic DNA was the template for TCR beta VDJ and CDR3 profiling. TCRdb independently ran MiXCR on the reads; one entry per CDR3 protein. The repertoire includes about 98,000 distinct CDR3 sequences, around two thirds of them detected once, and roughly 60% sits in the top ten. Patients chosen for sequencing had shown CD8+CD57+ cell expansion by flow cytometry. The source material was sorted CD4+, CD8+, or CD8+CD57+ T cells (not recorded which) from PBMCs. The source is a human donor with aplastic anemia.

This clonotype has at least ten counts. CDR3: CASSFSQGTTKAFF. CDR3 in DNA: TGCGCCAGCAGCTTTTCCCAGGGAACTACCAAAGCTTTCTTT. The J gene is TRBJ1-1, the V gene TRBV5-1; possibly TRBD1 for D (5 bases). V was pared by 2 bases and J by 9 bases, with 17 bases between. Germline CDR1 is SGHRS and CDR2 is YFSETQ. The CDR3 has 14 amino acids. Full variable domain (rest looked up from reference TRBV5-1 and TRBJ1-1): KAGVTQTPRYLIKTRGQQVTLSCSPISGHRSVSWYQQTPGQGLQFLFEYFSETQRNKGNFPGRFSGRQFSNSRSEMNVSTLELGDSALYLCASSFSQGTTKAFFGQGTRLTVV.

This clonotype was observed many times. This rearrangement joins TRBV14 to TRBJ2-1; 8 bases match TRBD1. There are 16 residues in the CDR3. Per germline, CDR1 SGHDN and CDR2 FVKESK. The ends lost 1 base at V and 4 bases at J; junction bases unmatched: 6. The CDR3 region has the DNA TGTGCCAGCAGCCAAGCCGGGACAGGAGTTTACAATGAGCAGTTCTTC. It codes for CASSQAGTGVYNEQFF.

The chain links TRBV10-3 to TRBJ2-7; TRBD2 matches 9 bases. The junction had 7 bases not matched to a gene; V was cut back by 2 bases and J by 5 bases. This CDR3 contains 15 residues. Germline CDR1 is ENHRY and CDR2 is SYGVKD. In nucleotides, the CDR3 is TGTGCCATCAGTGAGCCGGGACTAGCAGTCAACGAGCAGTACTTC. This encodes CAISEPGLAVNEQYF.

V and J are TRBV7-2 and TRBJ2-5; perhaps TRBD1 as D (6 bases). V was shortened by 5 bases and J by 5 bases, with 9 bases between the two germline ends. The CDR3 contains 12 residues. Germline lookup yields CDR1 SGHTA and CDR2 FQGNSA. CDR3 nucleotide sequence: TGTGCCAGCAGCAACAGGGAGGAGACCCAGTACTTC. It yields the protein CASSNREETQYF. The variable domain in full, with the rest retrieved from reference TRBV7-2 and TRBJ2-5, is GAGVSQSPSNKVTEKGKDVELRCDPISGHTALYWYRQSLGQGLEFLIYFQGNSAPDKSGLPSDRFSAERTGGSVSTLTIQRTQQEDSAVYLCASSNREETQYFGPGTRLLVL.

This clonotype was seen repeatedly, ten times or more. The CDR3 spells CSARVTASSYNEQFF. The CDR3 nucleotides are TGCAGTGCTAGGGTCACGGCTAGCTCCTACAATGAGCAGTTCTTC. The rearrangement joins TRBV20-1 to TRBJ2-1; no reliable D call. The length of the CDR3 is 15 residues. V shed 3 bases and J shed 0 bases, with 12 bases lying between them. The germline V gene has CDR1 DFQATT and CDR2 SNEGSKA (reference sequence).

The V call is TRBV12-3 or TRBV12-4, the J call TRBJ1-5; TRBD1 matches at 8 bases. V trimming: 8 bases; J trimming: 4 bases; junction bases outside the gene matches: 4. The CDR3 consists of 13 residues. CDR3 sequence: CASATGGNQPQHF. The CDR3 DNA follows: TGTGCCAGCGCAACAGGGGGGAATCAGCCCCAGCATTTT.

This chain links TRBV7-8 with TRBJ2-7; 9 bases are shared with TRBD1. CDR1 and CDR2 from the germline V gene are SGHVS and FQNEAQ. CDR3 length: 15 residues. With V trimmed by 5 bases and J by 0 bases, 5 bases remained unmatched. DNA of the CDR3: TGTGCCAGCAGCGTACAGGGGGCTCTCTCCTACGAGCAGTACTTC. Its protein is CASSVQGALSYEQYF.

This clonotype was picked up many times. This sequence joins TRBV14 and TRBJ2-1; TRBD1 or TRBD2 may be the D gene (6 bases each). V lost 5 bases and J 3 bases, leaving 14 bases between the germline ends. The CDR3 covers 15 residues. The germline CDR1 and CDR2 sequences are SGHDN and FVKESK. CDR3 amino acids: CASSSPEGGYNEQFF. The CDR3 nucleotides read TGTGCCAGCAGCTCTCCAGAGGGGGGCTACAATGAGCAGTTCTTC. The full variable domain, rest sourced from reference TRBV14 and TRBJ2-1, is EAGVTQFPSHSVIEKGQTVTLRCDPISGHDNLYWYRRVMGKEIKFLLHFVKESKQDESGMPNNRFLAERTGGTYSTLKVQPAELEDSGVYFCASSSPEGGYNEQFFGPGTRLTVL.

The CDR3 nucleotides are TGCAGTGCTGCGGGGGATACTGAAGCTTTCTTT. It translates to CSAAGDTEAFF. J is TRBJ1-1 and V is TRBV20-1, with a weak D call TRBD1 (5 bases). CDR1 and CDR2 from the germline V gene are DFQATT and SNEGSKA (reference sequence). V lost 5 bases, J lost 5 bases, and 9 bases lay in between. CDR3 size: 11 residues.

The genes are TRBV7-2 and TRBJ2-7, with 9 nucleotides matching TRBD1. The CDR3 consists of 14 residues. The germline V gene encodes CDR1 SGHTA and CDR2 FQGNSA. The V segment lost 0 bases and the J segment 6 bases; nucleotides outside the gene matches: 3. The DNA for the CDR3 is TGTGCCAGCAGCTTAGCAGGGACAGGGTTCGAGCAGTACTTC. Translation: CASSLAGTGFEQYF.

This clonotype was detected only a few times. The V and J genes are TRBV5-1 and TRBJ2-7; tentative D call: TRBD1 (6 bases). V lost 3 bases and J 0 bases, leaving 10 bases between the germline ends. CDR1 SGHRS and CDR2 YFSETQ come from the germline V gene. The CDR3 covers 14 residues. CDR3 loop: CASSSDSFSYEQYF. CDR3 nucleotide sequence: TGCGCCAGCAGCTCGGACAGCTTCTCCTACGAGCAGTACTTC.

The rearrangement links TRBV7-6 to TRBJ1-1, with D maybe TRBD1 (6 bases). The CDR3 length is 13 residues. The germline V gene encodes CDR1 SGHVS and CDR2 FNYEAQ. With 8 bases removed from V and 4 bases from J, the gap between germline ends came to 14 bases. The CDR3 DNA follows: TGTGCCAGCGGCCTCGGACAGCTCACTGAAGCTTTCTTT. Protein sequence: CASGLGQLTEAFF.

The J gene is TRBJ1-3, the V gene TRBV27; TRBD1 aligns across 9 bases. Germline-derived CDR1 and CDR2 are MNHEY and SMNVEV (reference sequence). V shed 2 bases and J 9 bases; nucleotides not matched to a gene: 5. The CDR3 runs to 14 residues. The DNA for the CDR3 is TGTGCCAGCAGTTTAGACAGGGGGGTAGGCACCATATATTTT. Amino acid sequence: CASSLDRGVGTIYF.

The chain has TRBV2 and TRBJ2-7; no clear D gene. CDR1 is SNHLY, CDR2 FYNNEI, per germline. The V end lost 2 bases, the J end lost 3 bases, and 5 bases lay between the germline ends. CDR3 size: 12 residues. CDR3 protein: CASSEISYEQYF. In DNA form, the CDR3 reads TGTGCCAGCAGTGAAATAAGCTACGAGCAGTACTTC.

Here the CDR3 reads CATSRDGLGREGTDTQYF. For the CDR3, the DNA is TGTGCCACCAGCAGAGATGGTCTGGGGCGGGAGGGGACAGATACGCAGTATTTT. The J gene is TRBJ2-3, the V gene TRBV15, with 9 positions matching TRBD2. V dropped 0 bases and J dropped 3; count of bases not matched to a gene: 10. The CDR3 is 18 residues long. CDR1 and CDR2 (germline): LNHNV, YYDKDF (reference sequence).

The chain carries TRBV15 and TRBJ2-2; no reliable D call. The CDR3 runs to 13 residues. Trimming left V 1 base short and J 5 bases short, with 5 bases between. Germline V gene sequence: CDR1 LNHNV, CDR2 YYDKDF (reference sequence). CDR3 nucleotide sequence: TGTGCCACCAGCAGAGGCGTAACCGGGGAGCTGTTTTTT. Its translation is CATSRGVTGELFF.

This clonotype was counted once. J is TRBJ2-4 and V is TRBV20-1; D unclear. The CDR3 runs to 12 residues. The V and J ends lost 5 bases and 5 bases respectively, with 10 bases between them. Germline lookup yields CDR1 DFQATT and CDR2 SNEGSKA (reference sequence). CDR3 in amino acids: CSAEHTQNIQYF. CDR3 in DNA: TGCAGTGCTGAACATACCCAAAACATTCAGTACTTC.

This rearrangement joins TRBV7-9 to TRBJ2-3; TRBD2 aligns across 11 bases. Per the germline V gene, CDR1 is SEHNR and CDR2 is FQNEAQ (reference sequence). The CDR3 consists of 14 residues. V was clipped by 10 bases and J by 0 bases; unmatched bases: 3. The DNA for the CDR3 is TGTGCCACACTAGCGGGAGCTAGCACAGATACGCAGTATTTT. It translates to CATLAGASTDTQYF. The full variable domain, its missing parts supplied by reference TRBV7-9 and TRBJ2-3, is DTGVSQNPRHKITKRGQNVTFRCDPISEHNRLYWYRQTLGQGPEFLTYFQNEAQLEKSRLLSDRFSAERPKGSFSTLEIQRTEQGDSAMYLCATLAGASTDTQYFGPGTRLTVL.

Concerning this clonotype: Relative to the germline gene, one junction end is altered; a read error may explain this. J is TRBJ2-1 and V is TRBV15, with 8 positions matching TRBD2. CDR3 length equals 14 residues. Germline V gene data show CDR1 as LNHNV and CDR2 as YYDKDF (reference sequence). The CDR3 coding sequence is TGCGCCACCAGCAGAGCGGGGGTTAGTAATGAGCAGTTCTTC. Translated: CATSRAGVSNEQFF.

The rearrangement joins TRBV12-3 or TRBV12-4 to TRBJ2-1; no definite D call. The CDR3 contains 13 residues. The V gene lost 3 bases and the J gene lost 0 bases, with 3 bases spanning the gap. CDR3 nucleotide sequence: TGTGCCAGCAGTTTTAACTCCTACAATGAGCAGTTCTTC. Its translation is CASSFNSYNEQFF.

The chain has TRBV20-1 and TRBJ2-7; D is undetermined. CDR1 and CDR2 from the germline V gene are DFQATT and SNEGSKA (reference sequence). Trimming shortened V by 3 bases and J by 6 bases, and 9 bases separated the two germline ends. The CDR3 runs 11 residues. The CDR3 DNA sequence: TGCAGTGCTAGGGCCCCTCTCGAGCAGTACTTC. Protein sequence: CSARAPLEQYF.